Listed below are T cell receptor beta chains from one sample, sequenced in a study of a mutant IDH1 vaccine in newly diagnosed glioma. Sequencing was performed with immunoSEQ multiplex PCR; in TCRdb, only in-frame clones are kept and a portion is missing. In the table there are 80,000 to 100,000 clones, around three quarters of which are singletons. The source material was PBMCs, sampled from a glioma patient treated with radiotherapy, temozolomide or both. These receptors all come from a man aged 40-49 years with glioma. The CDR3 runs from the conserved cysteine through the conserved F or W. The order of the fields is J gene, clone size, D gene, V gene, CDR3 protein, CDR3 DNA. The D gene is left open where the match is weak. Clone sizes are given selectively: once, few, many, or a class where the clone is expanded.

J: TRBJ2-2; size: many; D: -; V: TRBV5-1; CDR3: CASSLLPNTGELFF; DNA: TGCGCCAGCAGCTTGCTCCCGAACACCGGGGAGCTGTTTTTT
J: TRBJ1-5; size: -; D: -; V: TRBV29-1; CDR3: CSVDTGYNQPQHF; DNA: TGCAGCGTTGACACAGGGTACAATCAGCCCCAGCATTTT
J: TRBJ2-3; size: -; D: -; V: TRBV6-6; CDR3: CASTGGLVTDTQYF; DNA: TGTGCCAGCACCGGGGGGCTTGTTACCGATACGCAGTATTTT
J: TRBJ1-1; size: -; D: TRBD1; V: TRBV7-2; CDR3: CASSLPGTGDTEAFF; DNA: TGTGCCAGCAGCCTTCCCGGGACAGGGGACACTGAAGCTTTCTTT
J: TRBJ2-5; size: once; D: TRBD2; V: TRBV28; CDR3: CASRPGGFETQYF; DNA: TGTGCCAGCAGGCCGGGGGGGTTCGAGACCCAGTACTTC
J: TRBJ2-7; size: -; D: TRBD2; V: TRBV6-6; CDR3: CASTRGGEYEQYF; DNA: TGTGCCAGCACCCGGGGGGGGGAATACGAGCAGTACTTC
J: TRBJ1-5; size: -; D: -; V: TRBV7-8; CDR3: CASSLANPQPQHF; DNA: TGTGCCAGCAGCTTAGCAAACCCTCAGCCCCAGCATTTT
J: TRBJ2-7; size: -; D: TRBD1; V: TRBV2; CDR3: CASSRDRGGSEQYF; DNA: TGTGCCAGCAGTAGGGACAGGGGCGGTTCGGAGCAGTACTTC
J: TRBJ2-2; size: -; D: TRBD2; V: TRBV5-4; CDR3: CASSSKSGTSGGAGGELFF; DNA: TGTGCCAGCAGCTCAAAATCCGGGACTAGCGGGGGGGCTGGCGGGGAGCTGTTTTTT
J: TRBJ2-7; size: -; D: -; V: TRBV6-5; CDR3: CASSYLVWGATYEQYF; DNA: TGTGCCAGCAGTTACTTGGTCTGGGGGGCCACCTACGAGCAGTACTTC
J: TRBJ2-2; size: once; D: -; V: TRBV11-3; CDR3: CASSSLQPGELFF; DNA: TGTGCCAGCAGCTCACTCCAACCCGGGGAGCTGTTTTTT
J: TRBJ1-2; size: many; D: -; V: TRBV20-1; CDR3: CSAKQGSGYTF; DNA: TGCAGTGCCAAGCAGGGAAGTGGCTACACCTTC
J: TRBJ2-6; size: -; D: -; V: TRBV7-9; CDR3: CASSFRVQGANVLTF; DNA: TGTGCCAGCAGCTTTAGGGTTCAGGGGGCCAACGTCCTGACTTTC
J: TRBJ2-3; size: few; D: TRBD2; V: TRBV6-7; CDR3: CASSYSGRGGGPRTDTQYF; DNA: TGTGCCAGCAGTTACTCGGGCCGGGGGGGCGGCCCCCGCACAGATACGCAGTATTTT
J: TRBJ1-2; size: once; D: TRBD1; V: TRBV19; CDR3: CASSVTGARGYTF; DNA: TGTGCCAGTAGTGTGACAGGGGCGCGTGGCTACACCTTC
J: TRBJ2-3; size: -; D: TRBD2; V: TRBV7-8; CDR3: CASSLVSSRGGNTQYF; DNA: TGTGCCAGCAGCTTAGTTTCCTCGCGGGGGGGAAATACGCAGTATTTT
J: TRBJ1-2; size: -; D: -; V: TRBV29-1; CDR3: CSVETGRGGYTF; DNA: TGCAGCGTTGAGACGGGGCGAGGTGGCTACACCTTC
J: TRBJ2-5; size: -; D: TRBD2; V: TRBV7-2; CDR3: CASSSATSGGARAQYF; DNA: TGTGCCAGCAGCTCCGCCACTAGCGGGGGGGCCCGGGCCCAGTACTTC
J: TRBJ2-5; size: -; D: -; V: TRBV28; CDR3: CASWDSGTVQETQYF; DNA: TGTGCCAGCTGGGACTCCGGGACGGTACAAGAGACCCAGTACTTC
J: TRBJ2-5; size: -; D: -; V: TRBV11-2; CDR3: CASSPRTDPDEGTQYF; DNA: TGTGCCAGCAGCCCGCGGACAGATCCCGATGAAGGCACCCAGTACTTC
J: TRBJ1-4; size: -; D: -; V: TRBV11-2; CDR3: CASSLDYGSPKGLFF; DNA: TGTGCCAGCAGCTTAGATTATGGGAGCCCGAAAGGACTGTTTTTT
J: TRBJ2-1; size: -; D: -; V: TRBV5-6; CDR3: CASREGGGSYNEQFF; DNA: TGTGCCAGCAGGGAGGGCGGCGGCTCCTACAATGAGCAGTTCTTC
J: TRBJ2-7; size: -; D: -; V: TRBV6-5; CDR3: CASSPRGPGTYEQYF; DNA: TGTGCCAGCAGTCCCCGGGGCCCTGGAACCTACGAGCAGTACTTC
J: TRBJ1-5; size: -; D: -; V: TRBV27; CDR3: CASGVFGHQPQHF; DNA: TGTGCTAGCGGGGTGTTCGGGCATCAGCCCCAGCATTTT
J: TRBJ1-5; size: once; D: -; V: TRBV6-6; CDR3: CASSAPGSHQPQHF; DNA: TGTGCCAGCAGTGCCCCGGGATCCCATCAGCCCCAGCATTTT
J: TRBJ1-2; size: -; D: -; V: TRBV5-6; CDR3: CASRGEEPPGYTF; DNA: TGTGCCAGCAGGGGGGAGGAGCCGCCGGGCTACACCTTC
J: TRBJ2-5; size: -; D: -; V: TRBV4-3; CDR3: CASSQGLGTETQYF; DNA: TGCGCCAGCAGCCAAGGACTAGGTACGGAGACCCAGTACTTC
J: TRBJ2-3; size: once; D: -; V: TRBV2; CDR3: CASSEVGGRTDTQYF; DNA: TGTGCCAGCAGTGAGGTCGGGGGCCGCACAGATACGCAGTATTTT
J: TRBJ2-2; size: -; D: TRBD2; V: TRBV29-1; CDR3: CSGRLATNTGELFF; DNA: TGCAGCGGCCGACTAGCAACGAACACCGGGGAGCTGTTTTTT
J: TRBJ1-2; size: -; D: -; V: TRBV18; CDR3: CASSPSEGYGYTF; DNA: TGTGCCAGCTCACCCTCAGAGGGCTATGGCTACACCTTC
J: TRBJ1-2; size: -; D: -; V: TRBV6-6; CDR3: CASRANRQVYGYTF; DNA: TGTGCCAGCAGGGCGAACCGGCAGGTCTATGGCTACACCTTC
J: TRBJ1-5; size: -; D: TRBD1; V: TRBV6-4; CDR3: CASSEQGVPNQPQHF; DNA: TGTGCCAGCAGTGAACAGGGGGTCCCCAATCAGCCCCAGCATTTT
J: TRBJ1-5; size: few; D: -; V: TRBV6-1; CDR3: CASSESGVGLNQPQHF; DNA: TGTGCCAGCAGTGAATCAGGAGTGGGTCTCAATCAGCCCCAGCATTTT
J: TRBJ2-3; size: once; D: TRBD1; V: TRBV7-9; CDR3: CASSPGGPLADTQYF; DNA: TGTGCCAGCAGCCCAGGGGGACCTCTGGCAGATACGCAGTATTTT
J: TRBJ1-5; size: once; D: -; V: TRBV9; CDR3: CASSVEDTNQPQHF; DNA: TGTGCCAGCAGCGTAGAAGACACCAATCAGCCCCAGCATTTT
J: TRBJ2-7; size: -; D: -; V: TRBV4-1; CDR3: CASSPLTSSEQYF; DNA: TGCGCCAGCAGCCCTTTGACCTCTAGCGAGCAGTACTTC